The 18 T cell receptor beta chains in this list originate from one sample, sequenced in a study of response to subunit inactivated influenza vaccine. TCRdb analysed the RT-PCR reads with MiXCR anew, one entry per CDR3 protein. The sample shows 300,000 to 350,000 distinct CDR3 sequences, about a fifth of them seen only once. The sequencing used PBMCs from blood, collected roughly 20 months after vaccination. The receptors shown here come from a man aged 45 to 75 who received an inactivated influenza vaccine.

The V call is TRBV10-3, the J call TRBJ2-3, with 11 bases matching TRBD2. From germline, CDR1 is ENHRY and CDR2 SYGVKD. This CDR3 is built from 14 residues. With 6 bases clipped from V and 4 bases from J, the junction kept 3 bases outside the gene matches. CDR3 sequence reads: CAISPLAGADTQYF. The CDR3 DNA reads TGTGCCATCAGCCCACTAGCGGGAGCAGATACGCAGTATTTT.

The CDR3 bases are TGTGCCAGCTCACCACAGGGTCCTACGTATGGCTACACCTTC. Protein sequence: CASSPQGPTYGYTF. The chain joins TRBV18 to TRBJ1-2; D unclear. From germline, CDR1 is KGHSH and CDR2 LQKENI. This CDR3 comprises 14 residues. Trimming left V 1 base short and J 5 bases short, with 11 bases between.

The V and J genes are TRBV4-1 and TRBJ2-1; 7 bases match TRBD1. Trimming at V came to 0 bases and at J to 3 bases, leaving 5 bases not matched to a gene. CDR3 length equals 16 residues. Germline V CDR1 and CDR2: MGHRA, YSYEKL. CDR3 sequence reads: CASSQEVTGYYNEQFF. CDR3 nucleotide sequence: TGCGCCAGCAGCCAAGAGGTGACAGGGTACTACAATGAGCAGTTCTTC.

The chain recombines TRBV20-1 with TRBJ1-4; D ambiguous. CDR1 and CDR2 (germline): DFQATT, SNEGSKA (reference sequence). This CDR3 region has 11 residues. Trimming removed 1 base from V and 8 bases from J, with 5 bases in between. CDR3 sequence (DNA): TGCAGTGCTAGAGCCCTGGAAAAACTGTTTTTT. This translates into CSARALEKLFF.

This chain joins TRBV2 and TRBJ2-2, with 8 bases aligning to TRBD2. The CDR3 covers 14 residues. The ends lost 7 bases at V and 4 bases at J; junction bases unmatched: 5. The germline V gene encodes CDR1 SNHLY and CDR2 FYNNEI. DNA for the CDR3: TGTGCCAGCATCGGACTAGCTCCCACCGGGGAGCTGTTTTTT. Residues: CASIGLAPTGELFF.

The chain recombines TRBV29-1 with TRBJ1-1, with 7 nucleotides matching TRBD1. Germline V gives CDR1 SQVTM, CDR2 ANQGSEA. CDR3 length: 12 residues. Unmatched junction bases numbered 10, after V lost 5 bases and J lost 10 bases. CDR3 loop: CSVRGQVGRAFF. The CDR3 coding sequence is TGCAGCGTTAGAGGACAGGTTGGGAGAGCTTTCTTT. The entire variable domain, with the rest obtained from reference TRBV29-1 and TRBJ1-1, is as follows: SAVISQKPSRDICQRGTSLTIQCQVDSQVTMMFWYRQQPGQSLTLIATANQGSEATYESGFVIDKFPISRPNLTFSTLTVSNMSPEDSSIYLCSVRGQVGRAFFGQGTRLTVV.

V is TRBV10-3 and J is TRBJ2-2; 7 bases fit TRBD1. The CDR3 contains 15 residues. In germline, CDR1 is ENHRY, CDR2 SYGVKD. V trimming: 6 bases; J trimming: 5 bases; junction bases outside the gene matches: 9. CDR3 in DNA: TGTGCCATCAGGGGCCGGGACAGAATTACCGGGGAGCTGTTTTTT. Protein: CAIRGRDRITGELFF.

This clonotype was recorded a few times. The chain has TRBV4-3 and TRBJ1-2, with D unclear. CDR3 length equals 14 residues. The germline gives CDR1 LGHNA, CDR2 YSLEER. V lost 0 bases and J lost 8, with 13 bases in between. The CDR3 is CASSQDRGRWGYTF. CDR3 nucleotides: TGCGCCAGCAGCCAAGATCGGGGAAGGTGGGGCTACACCTTC.

The chain carries TRBV7-2 and TRBJ1-2; D may be TRBD1 (5 bases). The germline V and J ends were trimmed by 2 bases and 2 bases, with 12 bases remaining between them. Germline V CDR1 and CDR2: SGHTA, FQGNSA. This CDR3 spans 15 amino acids. The CDR3 nucleotides are TGTGCCAGCAGCTTAAGTTCGTCAGGGAACTATGGCTACACCTTC. Protein product: CASSLSSSGNYGYTF.

There are a few counts of this clonotype. V and J are TRBV20-1 and TRBJ1-1; tentative D call: TRBD1 (6 bases). CDR1 and CDR2 from the germline V gene are DFQATT and SNEGSKA (reference sequence). The ends were cut back, 1 base at V and 5 bases at J, with 17 bases in the middle. The CDR3 has 15 residues. CDR3 DNA sequence: TGCAGTGCTAGAGTCGTACAGGGCGGAGGAACTGAAGCTTTCTTT. Amino acids: CSARVVQGGGTEAFF.

The J gene is TRBJ2-1, the V gene TRBV7-3; TRBD2 is a possible D gene (5 bases). Looked up from germline, CDR1 is SGHTA and CDR2 is FQGTGA. This CDR3 is 18 amino acids long. V lost 5 bases and J 0 bases, leaving 20 bases between the germline ends. In nucleotides, the CDR3 is TGTGCCAGCAGCCAGTTAGCGATCACTTCACGCTCCTACAATGAGCAGTTCTTC. Protein product: CASSQLAITSRSYNEQFF.

The chain combines TRBV18 with TRBJ1-1; D unresolved. The CDR3 sequence is 14 residues long. Deletions cut 1 base from V and 2 bases from J, with 8 bases between. Germline CDR1 reads KGHSH; CDR2 reads LQKENI. This chain's CDR3 is CASSPLAGNTEAFF. CDR3 DNA sequence: TGTGCCAGCTCACCACTGGCGGGTAACACTGAAGCTTTCTTT.

The chain combines TRBV18 with TRBJ2-5; either TRBD1 or TRBD2 may fit D (5 bases each). The CDR3 has 16 residues. CDR1 is KGHSH, CDR2 LQKENI, per germline. V was cut by 2 bases and J by 5 bases, with 18 bases left in between. Here the CDR3 DNA reads TGTGCCAGCTCACCATCTGGGAAAACAGGCGGGGAGACCCAGTACTTC. Protein: CASSPSGKTGGETQYF.

V usage is TRBV12-3 or TRBV12-4 and J usage is TRBJ2-7; 8 positions match TRBD2. Losses at the gene ends were 2 bases for V and 5 bases for J; bases not matched to a gene: 5. There are 14 residues in the CDR3. CDR3 in DNA: TGTGCCAGCAGTTTAAACGGGAGGGCCCACGAGCAGTACTTC. The encoded protein is CASSLNGRAHEQYF.

Written as DNA, the CDR3 is TGCAGTGCTAGAAAGACAGGACCCTACGAGCAGTACTTC. This encodes CSARKTGPYEQYF. This chain joins TRBV20-1 and TRBJ2-7; a weak D match, TRBD1 (6 bases). Germline CDR1 is DFQATT and CDR2 is SNEGSKA (reference sequence). V gave up 2 bases and J gave up 2 bases, with 10 bases separating them. CDR3 length: 13 amino acids.

CDR3 bases: TGTGCCAGTAGTCCCCTGGGGGGAACTAATGAAAAACTGTTTTTT. This encodes CASSPLGGTNEKLFF. V usage is TRBV19 and J usage is TRBJ1-4, with D perhaps TRBD1 (5 bases). CDR1 and CDR2 (germline): LNHDA, SQIVND (reference sequence). CDR3 length: 15 amino acids. The germline V and J ends were trimmed by 5 bases and 1 base, with 11 bases remaining between them.

This clonotype was observed a handful of times. The V call is TRBV7-2, the J call TRBJ2-7; 10 nucleotides agree with TRBD2. The germline V gene encodes CDR1 SGHTA and CDR2 FQGNSA. There are 15 residues in the CDR3. The V gene end was trimmed by 5 bases and the J gene end by 3 bases; junction bases not matched to a gene: 7. The CDR3 loop reads CASSVTSGVFYEQYF. The DNA for the CDR3 is TGTGCCAGCAGCGTAACTAGCGGGGTTTTCTACGAGCAGTACTTC.

In nucleotides, the CDR3 is TGCAGCGTGACCCGGGACAGATATTCACCCCTCCACTTT. Its translation: CSVTRDRYSPLHF. The chain is built from TRBV29-1 and TRBJ1-6, with TRBD1 matching 7 bases. The J segment lost 8 bases and the V segment lost 6 bases, leaving 7 bases of the junction unmatched. The length of the CDR3 is 13 residues. Per the germline V gene, CDR1 is SQVTM and CDR2 is ANQGSEA.